This TCR beta chain was documented in a study of blood T cell repertoires in COVID-19. Generated by immunoSEQ multiplex PCR, the TCRdb table keeps only in-frame clones and is missing some. The sample yields tens of thousands of clones, about 85% seen once. There are 15 residues in the CDR3. V was clipped by 3 bases and J by 0 bases, with 12 bases between them. The V gene's germline CDR1 is SGHAT and CDR2 FQDESV (reference sequence). The chain carries TRBV11-1 and TRBJ2-7; tentatively, D is TRBD1 (5 bases). The receptor comes from a man between 65 and 79 years old with COVID-19, enrolled during active disease. What was sequenced was peripheral blood. CDR3 nucleotides: TGTGCCAGCAGCTTCGACAGCCGAGACTCCTACGAGCAGTACTTC. Its protein is CASSFDSRDSYEQYF.